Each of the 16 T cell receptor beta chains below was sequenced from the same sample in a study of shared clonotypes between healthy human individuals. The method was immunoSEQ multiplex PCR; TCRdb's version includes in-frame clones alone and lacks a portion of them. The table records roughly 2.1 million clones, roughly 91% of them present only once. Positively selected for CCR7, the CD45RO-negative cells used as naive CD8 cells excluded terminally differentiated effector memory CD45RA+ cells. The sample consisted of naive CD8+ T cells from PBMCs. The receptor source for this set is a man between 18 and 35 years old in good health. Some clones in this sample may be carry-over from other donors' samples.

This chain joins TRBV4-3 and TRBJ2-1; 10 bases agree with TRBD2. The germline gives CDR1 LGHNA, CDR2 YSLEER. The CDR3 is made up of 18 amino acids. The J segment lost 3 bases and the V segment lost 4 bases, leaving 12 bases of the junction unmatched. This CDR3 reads CASSLKLTRTSGYNEQFF. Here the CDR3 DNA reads TGCGCCAGCAGCCTAAAACTGACAAGGACTAGCGGCTACAATGAGCAGTTCTTC.

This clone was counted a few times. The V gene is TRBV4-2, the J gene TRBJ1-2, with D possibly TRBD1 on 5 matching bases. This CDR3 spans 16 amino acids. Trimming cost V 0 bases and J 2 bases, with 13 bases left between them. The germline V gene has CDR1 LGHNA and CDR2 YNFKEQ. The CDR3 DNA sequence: TGTGCCAGCAGCCAAGAGGTGACAGACAACAACTATGGCTACACCTTC. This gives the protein CASSQEVTDNNYGYTF.

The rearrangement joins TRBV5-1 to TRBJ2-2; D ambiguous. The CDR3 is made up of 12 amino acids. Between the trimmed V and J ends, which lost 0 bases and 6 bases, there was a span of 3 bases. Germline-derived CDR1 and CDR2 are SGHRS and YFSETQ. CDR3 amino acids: CASSLEPGELFF. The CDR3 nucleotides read TGCGCCAGCAGCTTGGAACCCGGGGAGCTGTTTTTT.

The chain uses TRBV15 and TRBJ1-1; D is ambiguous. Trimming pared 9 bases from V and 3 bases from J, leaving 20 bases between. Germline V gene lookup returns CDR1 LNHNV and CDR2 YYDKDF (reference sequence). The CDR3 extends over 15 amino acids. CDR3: CATGLGGFFDTEAFF. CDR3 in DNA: TGTGCCACGGGGTTGGGCGGGTTTTTCGACACTGAAGCTTTCTTT.

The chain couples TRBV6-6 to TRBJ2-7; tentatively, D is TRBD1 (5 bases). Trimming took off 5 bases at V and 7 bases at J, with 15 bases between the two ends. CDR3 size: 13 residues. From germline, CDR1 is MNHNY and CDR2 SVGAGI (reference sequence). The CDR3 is CASSTQDGWEQYF. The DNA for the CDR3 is TGTGCCAGCAGTACACAGGATGGGTGGGAGCAGTACTTC.

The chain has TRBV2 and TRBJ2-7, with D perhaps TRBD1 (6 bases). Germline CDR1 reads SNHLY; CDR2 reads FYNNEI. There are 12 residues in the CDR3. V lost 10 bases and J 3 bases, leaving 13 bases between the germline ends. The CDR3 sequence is CAINRDNYEQYF. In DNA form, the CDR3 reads TGTGCCATCAACCGGGACAACTACGAGCAGTACTTC.

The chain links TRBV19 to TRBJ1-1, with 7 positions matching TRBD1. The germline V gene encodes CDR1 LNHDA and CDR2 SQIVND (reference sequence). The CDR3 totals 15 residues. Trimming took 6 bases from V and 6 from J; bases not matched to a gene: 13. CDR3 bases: TGTGCCAGTAGCAGGGGGGTCGTCGGAGGGGCTGAAGCTTTCTTT. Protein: CASSRGVVGGAEAFF.

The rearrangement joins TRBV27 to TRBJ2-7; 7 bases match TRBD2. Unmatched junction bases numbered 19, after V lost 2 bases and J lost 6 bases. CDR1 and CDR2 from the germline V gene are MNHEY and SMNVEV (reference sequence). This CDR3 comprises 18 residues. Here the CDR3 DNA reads TGTGCCAGCAGTTTACTTTCTGTGCTAGCGGACCCCCTTTGCGAGCAGTACTTC. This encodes CASSLLSVLADPLCEQYF.

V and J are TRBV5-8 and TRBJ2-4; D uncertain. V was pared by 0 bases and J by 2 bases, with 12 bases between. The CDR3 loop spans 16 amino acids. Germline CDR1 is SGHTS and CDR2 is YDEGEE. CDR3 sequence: CASSLGQTRSKNIQYF. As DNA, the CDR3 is TGTGCCAGCAGCTTGGGGCAGACAAGATCCAAAAACATTCAGTACTTC.

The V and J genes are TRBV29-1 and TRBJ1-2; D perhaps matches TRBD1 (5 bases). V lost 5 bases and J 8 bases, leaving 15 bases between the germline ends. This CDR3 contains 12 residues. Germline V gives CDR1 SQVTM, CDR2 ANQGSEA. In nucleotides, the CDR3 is TGCAGCGTTTCCGGGGGGGATATGGGCTACACCTTC. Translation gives CSVSGGDMGYTF.

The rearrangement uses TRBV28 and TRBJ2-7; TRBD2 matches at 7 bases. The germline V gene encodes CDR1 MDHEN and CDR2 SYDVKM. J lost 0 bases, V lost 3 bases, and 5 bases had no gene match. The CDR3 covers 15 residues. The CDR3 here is CASSFGPSGSYEQYF. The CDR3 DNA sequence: TGTGCCAGCAGTTTTGGTCCTAGCGGCTCCTACGAGCAGTACTTC.

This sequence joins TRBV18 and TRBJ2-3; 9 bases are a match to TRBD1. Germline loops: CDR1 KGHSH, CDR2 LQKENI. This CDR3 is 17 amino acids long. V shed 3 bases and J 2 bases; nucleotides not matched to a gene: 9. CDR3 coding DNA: TGTGCCAGCTCACCCTTAGGACAGGGGATATTCACAGATACGCAGTATTTT. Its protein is CASSPLGQGIFTDTQYF.

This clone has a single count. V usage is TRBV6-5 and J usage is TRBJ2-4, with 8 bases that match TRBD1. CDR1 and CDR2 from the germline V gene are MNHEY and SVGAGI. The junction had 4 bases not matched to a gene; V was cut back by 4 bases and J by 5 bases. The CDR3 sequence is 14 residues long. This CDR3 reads CASSSTGGENIQYF. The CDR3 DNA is TGTGCCAGCAGTTCCACAGGGGGTGAAAACATTCAGTACTTC.

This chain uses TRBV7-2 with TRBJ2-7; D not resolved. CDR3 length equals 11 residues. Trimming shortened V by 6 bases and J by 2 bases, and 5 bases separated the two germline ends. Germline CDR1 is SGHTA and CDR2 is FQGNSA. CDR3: CASSRTYEQYF. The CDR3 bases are TGTGCCAGCAGTAGGACCTACGAGCAGTACTTC. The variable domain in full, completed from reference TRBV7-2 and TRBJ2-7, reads GAGVSQSPSNKVTEKGKDVELRCDPISGHTALYWYRQSLGQGLEFLIYFQGNSAPDKSGLPSDRFSAERTGGSVSTLTIQRTQQEDSAVYLCASSRTYEQYFGPGTRLTVT.

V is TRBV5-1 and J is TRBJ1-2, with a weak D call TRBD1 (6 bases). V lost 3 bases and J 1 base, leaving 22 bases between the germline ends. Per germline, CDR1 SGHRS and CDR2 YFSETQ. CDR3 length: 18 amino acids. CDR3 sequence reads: CASSSGTRTVSINYGYTF. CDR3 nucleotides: TGCGCCAGCAGCTCGGGTACAAGGACAGTATCTATTAACTATGGCTACACCTTC.

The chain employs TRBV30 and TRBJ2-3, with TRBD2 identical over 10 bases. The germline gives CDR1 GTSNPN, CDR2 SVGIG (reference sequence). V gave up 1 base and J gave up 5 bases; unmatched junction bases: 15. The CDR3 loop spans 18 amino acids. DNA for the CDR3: TGTGCCTGGAGTGCCCGGGGGTTGGGGACTAGCGCTGTAGATACGCAGTATTTT. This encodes CAWSARGLGTSAVDTQYF.